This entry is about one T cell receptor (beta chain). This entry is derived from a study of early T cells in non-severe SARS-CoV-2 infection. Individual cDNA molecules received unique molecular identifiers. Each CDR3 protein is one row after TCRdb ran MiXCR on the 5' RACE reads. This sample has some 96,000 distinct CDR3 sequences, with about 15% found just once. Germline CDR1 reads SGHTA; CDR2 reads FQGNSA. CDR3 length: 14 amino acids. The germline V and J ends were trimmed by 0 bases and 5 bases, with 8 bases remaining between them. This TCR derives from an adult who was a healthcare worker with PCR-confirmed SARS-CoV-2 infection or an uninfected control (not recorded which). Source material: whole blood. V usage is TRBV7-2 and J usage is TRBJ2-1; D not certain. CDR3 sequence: CASSLAQGHNEQFF. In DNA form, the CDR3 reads TGTGCCAGCAGCTTAGCCCAAGGCCACAATGAGCAGTTCTTC. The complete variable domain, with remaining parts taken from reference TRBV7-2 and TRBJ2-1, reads GAGVSQSPSNKVTEKGKDVELRCDPISGHTALYWYRQSLGQGLEFLIYFQGNSAPDKSGLPSDRFSAERTGGSVSTLTIQRTQQEDSAVYLCASSLAQGHNEQFFGPGTRLTVL.